The clone carrying this TCR beta chain was seen more than once but under ten times. The germline V and J ends were trimmed by 2 bases and 3 bases, with 5 bases remaining between them. Looked up from germline, CDR1 is SGHTA and CDR2 is FQGTGA. This CDR3 has 12 residues. This entry comes from a study of CD8+ T cells in alopecia areata. Reverse transcription of extracted RNA yielded cDNA, which provided the sequencing template. Method: immunoSEQ multiplex PCR; TCRdb's copy keeps in-frame clones and lacks some. Of some 180,000 clones listed, about 47% are singletons. Described treatment: oral pan-JAK inhibitor, 5-10 mg twice daily.

The sequenced sample was CD8+ T cells sorted from blood, obtained at week 52, from a patient treated with tofacitinib. The TCR comes from a human donor with alopecia areata. The chain employs TRBV7-3 and TRBJ2-7; D is ambiguous. The CDR3 sequence is CASSLGVYEQYF. The CDR3 DNA follows: TGTGCCAGCAGCTTAGGGGTCTACGAGCAGTACTTC.